Included here is one T cell receptor (beta chain) sequence, with context. The clone's antigen remains unknown. Base quality data are lacking; no much larger clone is found one base away. Other DNA sequences in the sample encode the same CDR3. The data were taken from a study of CD8+ T cells in alopecia areata (dated by TCRdb to 2017 to 2018). General notes on the study: The treated patients, all with moderate-to-severe alopecia areata, were enrolled in an open-label pilot trial of oral tofacitinib given at 5 to 10 mg twice daily. Tofacitinib was administered for 6 to 18 months, and 6 months of follow-up off drug were then conducted to assess delayed response and recurrence. In treated patients, disease severity was measured using the SALT score, which gives the percentage of scalp surface area affected. High-throughput TCRbeta sequencing was used to examine T cell clonal expansion in alopecia areata in both the C3H/HeJ mouse model and human patients. Human TCRbeta sequencing covered scalp tissue and sorted CD4+ and CD8+ peripheral blood T cells from patchy and totalis/universalis alopecia areata patients and healthy controls. Tofacitinib-treated patients had biopsies at baseline and at 4 and 24 weeks of treatment, with a later scalp biopsy in several patients. Scalp clonality was compared across normal scalp (n=4), patchy alopecia areata scalp (n=8), and alopecia totalis/universalis scalp (n=8). RNA was obtained with the PAXgene miRNA kit for fixed scalp, the miRNeasy kit for PBMCs, and the RNeasy kit for mouse skin. immunoSEQ multiplex PCR using 35 Vbeta forward primers and 13 Jbeta reverse primers was used to amplify TCRbeta CDR3 regions. General study outcomes and caveats: During tofacitinib treatment, many expanded lesional clones stuck around in both scalp and blood, and this persistence may partly explain why relapse happens after treatment is stopped. Compared with normal scalp, lesional scalp had higher clonality and more expanded CD8+ clones, particularly in alopecia totalis/universalis, a pattern that suggests antigenic drive. The treated cohort was small, with a single nonresponder, so links between baseline CD8+ expansion and response need larger studies. Compared with mice, TCR sequences shared between patients were less clear, possibly partly because of HLA diversity across the patient population. Scalp clonality and the number of expanded CD8+ clones among the top 100 scalp clones were significantly decreased by tofacitinib. Resident alphabeta T cells in normal human skin are also sequenced, complicating scalp TCR repertoire analysis, unlike mouse skin dominated by gammadelta T cells.

The label giving this sample's time point can be read as: roughly 27 days on oral tofacitinib. Explained via the paper, the treatment or condition label denotes: oral pan-JAK inhibitor, 5-10 mg twice daily. Lesional scalp punch biopsies and peripheral blood were collected from alopecia areata patients. PBMCs were isolated by density centrifugation and stained for CD3, CD4 and CD8, after which CD4+ and CD8+ T cells were sorted on a FACSAria. Libraries were prepared through the immunoSEQ multiplex PCR assay. RNA was extracted from all samples and reverse transcribed into cDNA, which served as template for TCR sequencing. First-strand cDNA was synthesized using SuperScript III with a 2:1 mix of oligo-dT and random hexamers. A synthetic immune receptor repertoire was used to gauge amplification bias, and whatever bias remained was removed computationally. As for the original processing: After raw reads were preprocessed to remove errors, the CDR3 was defined following IMGT conventions as running from the conserved cysteine to phenylalanine. Clonality was calculated as 1 minus Shannon entropy normalized by log2 of the number of productive unique TCRs. Scalp TCRbeta sequences were cross-referenced with sorted blood CD4 and CD8 repertoires so that the CD4 or CD8 identity of scalp clones could be inferred. As stored in TCRdb, this immuneACCESS dataset retains in-frame rearrangements with V and J assigned. A fraction of the clones does not appear; measured against another copy, unresolved V genes explain less than half of the discrepancy, and the remainder lacks a known reason. The V and J calls and the clone size are those of that table, but D and trimming were determined from the DNA. Recorded for this sample are about 74,000 clones; 29% of them occurred a single time. The ten largest clones capture 15% of the sample.

Via the germline V gene, CDR1 is SQVTM and CDR2 ANQGSEA. The CDR3 goes from the cysteine to the phenylalanine over 13 residues. Just CDR3 DNA is preserved here, 39 bases in frame from base 1. V loses 2 bases of germline sequence and J loses 2 bases, and the interval between the two ends is 10 bases. The sequence joins TRBV29-1 to TRBJ2-7; matching of 6 bases hints at TRBD2 as the D gene. The sequence derives from a human donor with alopecia areata. This specimen consisted of CD8+ T cells sorted from blood, obtained at week 4, from a patient treated with tofacitinib. The CDR3 in this case is CSVEREAPYEQYF. The bases are TGCAGCGTTGAAAGGGAGGCCCCCTACGAGCAGTACTTC.